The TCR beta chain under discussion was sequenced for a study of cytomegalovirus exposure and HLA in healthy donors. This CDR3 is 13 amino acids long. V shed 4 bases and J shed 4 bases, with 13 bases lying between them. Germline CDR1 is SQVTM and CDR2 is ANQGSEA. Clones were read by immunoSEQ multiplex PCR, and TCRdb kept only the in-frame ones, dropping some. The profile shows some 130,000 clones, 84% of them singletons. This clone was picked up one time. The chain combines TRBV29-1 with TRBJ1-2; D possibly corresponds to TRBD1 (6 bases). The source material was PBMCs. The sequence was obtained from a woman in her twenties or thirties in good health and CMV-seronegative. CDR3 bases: TGCAGCGTTGGGGGGGGGCTGTCCTATGGCTACACCTTC. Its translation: CSVGGGLSYGYTF.